The next 11 T cell receptor beta chains were all read from a single sample in a study of blood T cells in healthy people across ages. Then a second PCR, running roughly 7 to 11 cycles, was carried out with a sample-barcoded 5' primer and a J-beta primer mix. TCRdb called the 5' RACE reads again in MiXCR, with one record for every CDR3 protein. Of about 640,000 distinct CDR3 sequences in the sample, around 54% are singletons; the top ten hold around 37%. Sequenced sample: blood. The receptor source for this set is a man aged 60 to 75 in good health.

The V call is TRBV2, the J call TRBJ2-5; weak D call: TRBD2 (5 bases). The J call is doubtful: the DNA matches TRBJ2-7 better. The CDR3 is made up of 14 amino acids. CDR1 and CDR2 from the germline V gene are SNHLY and FYNNEI. The CDR3 DNA sequence: TGTGCCAGCAGTGTTCAAAGCGGAGCCTACGAGCAGTACTTC. It encodes CASSVQSGAYEQYF.

This clonotype was seen more than once but under ten times. This chain connects TRBV25-1 to TRBJ2-7; no reliable D call. The J call may be wrong; the DNA end is better matched by TRBJ2-5. The CDR3 is 13 residues long. CDR1 and CDR2 (germline): MGHDK, SYGVNS. The CDR3 here is CASSVGSLETQYF. The DNA of the CDR3 is TGTGCCAGCAGTGTTGGATCCTTGGAGACCCAGTACTTC.

The V and J genes are TRBV28 and TRBJ2-6; 13 nucleotides agree with TRBD2. CDR3 length equals 18 residues. Trimming at V came to 4 bases and at J to 0 bases, leaving 3 bases not matched to a gene. CDR1 and CDR2 (germline): MDHEN, SYDVKM. CDR3: CASSSGLAGDSGANVLTF. In DNA form, the CDR3 reads TGTGCCAGCAGTTCCGGACTAGCGGGGGACTCTGGGGCCAACGTCCTGACTTTC.

This rearrangement joins TRBV10-3 to TRBJ2-1, with unresolved D. Deletions cut 5 bases from V and 9 bases from J, with 11 bases between. This CDR3 spans 12 amino acids. Germline loops: CDR1 ENHRY, CDR2 SYGVKD. CDR3 loop: CAISPLLGEQFF. Here the CDR3 DNA reads TGTGCCATCAGTCCGTTGTTGGGTGAGCAGTTCTTC.

CDR3 protein: CASSQGTAPETQYF. CDR3 bases: TGCGCCAGCAGCCAAGGGACCGCCCCAGAGACCCAGTACTTC. The chain joins TRBV4-1 to TRBJ2-5; unclear D gene. The ends were cut back, 1 base at V and 4 bases at J, with 10 bases in the middle. Per the germline V gene, CDR1 is MGHRA and CDR2 is YSYEKL. This CDR3 is 14 amino acids long.

The chain couples TRBV28 to TRBJ2-7; 9 bases agree with TRBD1. CDR1 MDHEN and CDR2 SYDVKM come from the germline V gene. The CDR3 consists of 14 residues. V dropped 6 bases and J dropped 0; count of bases not matched to a gene: 3. This CDR3 is CASRGDRASYEQYF. The CDR3 bases are TGTGCCAGCAGAGGGGACAGGGCCTCCTACGAGCAGTACTTC.

The chain has TRBV24-1 and TRBJ1-2; 8 bases fit TRBD1. The V and J ends lost 5 bases and 4 bases, in that order; junction bases with no gene match: 14. The CDR3 sequence is 17 residues long. The germline V gene has CDR1 KGHDR and CDR2 SFDVKD. This chain's CDR3 is CATSASEGQGAGYGYTF. The DNA of the CDR3 is TGTGCCACCAGTGCCTCAGAGGGGCAGGGGGCGGGCTATGGCTACACCTTC.

There are a few counts of this clonotype. The chain is built from TRBV12-3 or TRBV12-4 and TRBJ2-3, with D possibly matching TRBD2 (5 bases). CDR3 length equals 14 residues. V shed 3 bases and J shed 13 bases, with 20 bases lying between them. In DNA form, the CDR3 reads TGTGCCAGCAGTTTTGGGGTGAGCGGAGATGTGGAGTATTTT. Residues: CASSFGVSGDVEYF.

J is TRBJ2-2 and V is TRBV6-1; perhaps TRBD1 as D (6 bases). This CDR3 region has 15 residues. Germline CDR1 MNHNS, CDR2 SASEGT. The ends were cut back, 4 bases at V and 8 bases at J, with 17 bases in the middle. CDR3: CASSVPSRGSGELFF. CDR3 coding DNA: TGTGCCAGCAGTGTACCCAGCAGGGGTTCGGGGGAGCTGTTTTTT.

The table lists this clonotype with a few counts. This chain connects TRBV25-1 to TRBJ2-5; 11 nucleotides agree with TRBD2. V gave up 7 bases and J gave up 6 bases; unmatched junction bases: 16. This CDR3 spans 17 amino acids. Germline V gives CDR1 MGHDK, CDR2 SYGVNS. The CDR3 DNA reads as TGTGCCAGCACTGGGGATGGGACTAGCGGAATCTATAAGACCCAGTACTTC. Residues: CASTGDGTSGIYKTQYF. Filled out from reference TRBV25-1 and TRBJ2-5, the complete variable domain reads EADIYQTPRYLVIGTGKKITLECSQTMGHDKMYWYQQDPGMELHLIHYSYGVNSTEKGDLSSESTVSRIRTEHFPLTLESARPSHTSQYLCASTGDGTSGIYKTQYFGPGTRLLVL.

The chain carries TRBV15 and TRBJ2-3; D is perhaps TRBD1 (6 bases). The germline V gene has CDR1 LNHNV and CDR2 YYDKDF (reference sequence). The CDR3 spans 14 residues. V lost 3 bases, J lost 7 bases, and 14 bases lay in between. The CDR3 region has the DNA TGTGCCACCAGCAGGGACACAGGGACGCATACGCAGTATTTT. Translated, it gives CATSRDTGTHTQYF.